This TCR beta chain was captured in a study of cytomegalovirus exposure and HLA in healthy donors. Study as a whole: A subsequent analysis stated that the 110 or so validation repertoires were run on the same platform as the approximately 660 first-cohort repertoires. Regarding the study as a whole: First-cohort TCR clusters were later found to tend to co-occur in the 120 validation repertoires. 150 or so TCR beta chains were listed as cytomegalovirus-associated.

An approximately 130-subject validation cohort, separate from the approximately 610-subject first cohort, supplied the donors. The repertoire was sequenced with immunoSEQ multiplex PCR; TCRdb's copy has only in-frame clones and lacks some. The sample records about 110,000 clones, around 83% being singletons. The CDR3 loop spans 16 amino acids. The ends were cut back, 8 bases at V and 0 bases at J, with 17 bases in the middle. CDR1 is MDHEN and CDR2 is SYDVKM in the germline V gene. Points on this clone: Its specificity is not known.

Input material: PBMCs. The chain combines TRBV28 with TRBJ1-5, with D maybe TRBD1 (6 bases). This receptor was identified in a woman aged 18 to 35 in good health and CMV-seropositive. CDR3 nucleotides: TGTGCCAGCTTAGCGGGGGGCTTTTATAGCAATCAGCCCCAGCATTTT. This gives the protein CASLAGGFYSNQPQHF.